This passage covers 2 T cell receptor beta chains from one sample sequenced in a study of T cell responses to AZD1222 COVID-19 vaccine. Repertoires were generated with immunoSEQ multiplex PCR, while TCRdb's copy carries only in-frame clones and drops some. This table holds 89,000 or so clones, 91% found once. The sample in question was peripheral blood, obtained 28 days after the second AZD1222 dose. The receptors were gathered from an adult who received the AZD1222 COVID-19 vaccine.

V and J are TRBV11-2 and TRBJ2-1; no clear D gene. CDR1 SGHAT and CDR2 FQNNGV come from the germline V gene. The CDR3 consists of 13 residues. Deletions cut 4 bases from V and 7 bases from J, with 11 bases between. The CDR3 nucleotides are TGTGCCAGCAGCTCCCCTAGGGTTAATGAGCAGTTCTTC. Translation: CASSSPRVNEQFF.

The V and J genes are TRBV7-9 and TRBJ2-7; tentatively, D is TRBD2 (6 bases). V lost 4 bases to trimming and J lost 6 bases, with 19 bases between them. Germline lookup yields CDR1 SEHNR and CDR2 FQNEAQ (reference sequence). This CDR3 has 15 amino acids. The DNA of the CDR3 is TGTGCCAGCAGCTCGACCGCCGGGAGCGCTCTCGAGCAGTACTTC. Translation gives CASSSTAGSALEQYF.